This T cell receptor (beta chain) was observed in a study of CD8 T cells in Susac syndrome. This clonotype was picked up one time. Germline CDR1 and CDR2: KGHSH and LQKENI. V shed 2 bases, J shed 2 bases, and the junction held 15 bases outside the gene matches. CDR3 size: 20 residues. Random hexamers were used to reverse transcribe an amount of roughly 0.45 to 1 ug RNA. Amplification of TCR beta CDR3 by immunoSEQ multiplex PCR spanned 54 Vbeta and 13 Jbeta. TCRdb fed the immunoSEQ multiplex PCR reads into MiXCR, producing one record per CDR3 protein. The profile covers about 120,000 distinct CDR3 sequences, with 96% appearing a single time and 0.11% to 0.15% taken by the ten largest. Peripheral blood CD8+ and CD4+ T cells were profiled by TCR beta sequencing. The diagnostic criteria were recently defined, and patients with Susac syndrome met them for definite or probable disease. Through negative isolation, CD4+ and CD8+ T cells were obtained, while TEMRA cells were enriched using FACS.

Sequenced sample: CD4+ T cells from PBMCs. This chain connects TRBV18 to TRBJ2-6; 7 bases map to TRBD2. This receptor was identified in a human donor with Susac syndrome. CDR3 protein: CASSPRTQAVLAAGANVLTF. The CDR3 DNA sequence: TGTGCCAGCTCACCAAGGACCCAGGCCGTCCTAGCGGCTGGGGCCAACGTCCTGACTTTC.